This T cell receptor beta chain was retrieved from a study of CD8+ T cells in alopecia areata. Regarding treatment: oral pan-JAK inhibitor, 5-10 mg twice daily. Germline loops: CDR1 SQVTM, CDR2 ANQGSEA. The CDR3 loop spans 10 amino acids. V lost 6 bases and J lost 10, with 10 bases in between. Extracted from the samples, RNA was reverse transcribed into cDNA to serve as the sequencing template. This table comes from immunoSEQ multiplex PCR, and its TCRdb copy is limited to in-frame clones, with some not included. The sample records 70,000 or so clones, over 25% being singletons. The chain combines TRBV29-1 with TRBJ2-1, with D possibly being TRBD1 (5 bases). The sample was CD8+ T cells sorted from blood, taken at week 4, from a patient treated with tofacitinib. The receptor's source is a human donor with alopecia areata. The CDR3 DNA follows: TGCAGCGTGGCAGGGATCGAGCAGTTCTTC. Amino acid sequence: CSVAGIEQFF.